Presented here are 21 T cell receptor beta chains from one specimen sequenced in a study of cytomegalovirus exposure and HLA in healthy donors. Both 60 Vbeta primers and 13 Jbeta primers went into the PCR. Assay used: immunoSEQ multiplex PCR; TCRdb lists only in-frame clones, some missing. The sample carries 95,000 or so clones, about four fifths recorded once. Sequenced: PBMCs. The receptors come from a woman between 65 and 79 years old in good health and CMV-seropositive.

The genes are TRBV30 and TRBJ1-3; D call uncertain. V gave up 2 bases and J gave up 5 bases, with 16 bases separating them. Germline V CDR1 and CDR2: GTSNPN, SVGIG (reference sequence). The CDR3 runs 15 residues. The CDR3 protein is CAWSPPGLQRNTIYF. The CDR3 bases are TGTGCCTGGAGTCCTCCCGGACTACAACGAAACACCATATATTTT.

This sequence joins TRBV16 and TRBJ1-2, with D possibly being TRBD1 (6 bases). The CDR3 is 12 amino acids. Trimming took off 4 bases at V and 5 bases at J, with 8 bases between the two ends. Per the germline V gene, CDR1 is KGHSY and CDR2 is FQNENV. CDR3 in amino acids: CASSPDSYGYTF. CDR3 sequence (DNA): TGTGCCAGCAGCCCGGACAGTTATGGCTACACCTTC.

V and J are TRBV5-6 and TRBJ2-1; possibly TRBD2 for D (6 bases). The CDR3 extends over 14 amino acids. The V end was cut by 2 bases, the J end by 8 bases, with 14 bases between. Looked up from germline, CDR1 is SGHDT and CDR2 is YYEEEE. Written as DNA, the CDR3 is TGTGCCAGCAGCTTATCAGGGACTGGCGATGAGCAGTTCTTC. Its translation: CASSLSGTGDEQFF.

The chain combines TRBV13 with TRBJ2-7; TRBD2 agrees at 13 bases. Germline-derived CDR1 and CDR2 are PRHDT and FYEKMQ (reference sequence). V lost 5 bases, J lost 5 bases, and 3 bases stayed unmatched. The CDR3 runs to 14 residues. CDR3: CASSRTSGSDEQYF. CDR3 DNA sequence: TGTGCCAGCAGCCGGACTAGCGGGAGTGACGAGCAGTACTTC.

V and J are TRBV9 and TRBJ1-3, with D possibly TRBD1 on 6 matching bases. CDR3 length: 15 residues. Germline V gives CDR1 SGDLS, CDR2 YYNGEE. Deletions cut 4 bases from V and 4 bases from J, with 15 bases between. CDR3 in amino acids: CASSFGRGTGNTIYF. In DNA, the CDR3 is TGTGCCAGCAGCTTCGGGAGGGGGACAGGAAACACCATATATTTT.

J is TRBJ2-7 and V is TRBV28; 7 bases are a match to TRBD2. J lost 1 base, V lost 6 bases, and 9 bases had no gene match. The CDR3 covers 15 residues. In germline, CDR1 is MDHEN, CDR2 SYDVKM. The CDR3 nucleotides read TGTGCCAGCAGCCCCCAGCGGGGCGGATCCTACGAGCAGTACTTC. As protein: CASSPQRGGSYEQYF. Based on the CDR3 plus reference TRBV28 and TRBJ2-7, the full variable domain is DVKVTQSSRYLVKRTGEKVFLECVQDMDHENMFWYRQDPGLGLRLIYFSYDVKMKEKGDIPEGYSVSREKKERFSLILESASTNQTSMYLCASSPQRGGSYEQYFGPGTRLTVT.

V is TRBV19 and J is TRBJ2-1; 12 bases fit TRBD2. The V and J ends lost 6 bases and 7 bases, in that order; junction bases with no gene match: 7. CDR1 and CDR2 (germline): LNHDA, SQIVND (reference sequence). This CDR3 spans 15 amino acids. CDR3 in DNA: TGTGCCAGTAGGGTGACTAGCGGGAGAACTAATGAGCAGTTCTTC. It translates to CASRVTSGRTNEQFF.

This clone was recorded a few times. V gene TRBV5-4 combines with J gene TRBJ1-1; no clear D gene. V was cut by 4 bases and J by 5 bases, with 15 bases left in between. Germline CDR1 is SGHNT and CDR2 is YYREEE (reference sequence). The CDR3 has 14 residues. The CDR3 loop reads CASSPRESGTEAFF. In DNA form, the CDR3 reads TGTGCCAGCAGCCCCCGGGAGTCGGGAACTGAAGCTTTCTTT.

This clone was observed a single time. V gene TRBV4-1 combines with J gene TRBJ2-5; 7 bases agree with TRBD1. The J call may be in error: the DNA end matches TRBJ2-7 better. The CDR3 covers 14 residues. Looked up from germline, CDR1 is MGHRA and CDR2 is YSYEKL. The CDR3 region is CASSHDRASYEQYF. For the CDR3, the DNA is TGCGCCAGCAGCCACGACAGGGCTTCCTACGAGCAGTACTTC.

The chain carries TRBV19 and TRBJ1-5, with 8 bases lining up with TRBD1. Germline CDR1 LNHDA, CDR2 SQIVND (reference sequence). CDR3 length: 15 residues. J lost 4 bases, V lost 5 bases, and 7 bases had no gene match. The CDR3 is CASSQRTGTNQPQHF. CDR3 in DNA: TGTGCCAGTAGTCAACGGACAGGGACGAATCAGCCCCAGCATTTT.

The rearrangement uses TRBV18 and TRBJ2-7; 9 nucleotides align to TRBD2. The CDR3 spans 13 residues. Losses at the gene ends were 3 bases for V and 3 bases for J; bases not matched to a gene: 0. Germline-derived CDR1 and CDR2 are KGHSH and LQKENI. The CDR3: CASSPTSGYEQYF. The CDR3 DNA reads TGTGCCAGCTCACCGACTAGCGGCTACGAGCAGTACTTC.

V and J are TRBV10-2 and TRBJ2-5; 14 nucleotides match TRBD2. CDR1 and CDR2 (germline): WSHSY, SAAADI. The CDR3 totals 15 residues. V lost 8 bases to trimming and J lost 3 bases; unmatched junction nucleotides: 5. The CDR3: CASWGLAGVEETQYF. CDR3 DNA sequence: TGCGCCAGCTGGGGACTAGCGGGAGTAGAAGAGACCCAGTACTTC.

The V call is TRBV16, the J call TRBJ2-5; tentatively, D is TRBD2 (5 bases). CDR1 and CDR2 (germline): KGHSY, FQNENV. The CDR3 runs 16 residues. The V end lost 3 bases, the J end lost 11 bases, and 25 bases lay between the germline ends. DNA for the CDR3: TGTGCCAGCAGCCACTACAAGCGGACTTCCTACTCTTGGCAGTACTTC. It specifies CASSHYKRTSYSWQYF.

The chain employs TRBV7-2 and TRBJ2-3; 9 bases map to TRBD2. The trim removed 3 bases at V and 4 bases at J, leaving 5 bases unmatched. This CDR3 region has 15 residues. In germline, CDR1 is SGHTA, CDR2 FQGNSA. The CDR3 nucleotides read TGTGCCAGCAGCTTTCTAGCGGGGCTATCAGATACGCAGTATTTT. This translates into CASSFLAGLSDTQYF.

CDR3: CASSLEGQRSQPQHF. In DNA, the CDR3 is TGCGCCAGCAGCTTGGAAGGACAGAGAAGTCAGCCCCAGCATTTT. V gene TRBV5-1 combines with J gene TRBJ1-5; the D gene is possibly TRBD1 (6 bases). CDR1 is SGHRS, CDR2 YFSETQ, per germline. The V and J ends lost 0 bases and 6 bases respectively, with 13 bases between them. The CDR3 contains 15 residues.

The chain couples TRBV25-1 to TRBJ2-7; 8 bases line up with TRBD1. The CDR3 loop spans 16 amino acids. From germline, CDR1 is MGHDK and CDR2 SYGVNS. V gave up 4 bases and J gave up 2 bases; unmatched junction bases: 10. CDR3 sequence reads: CASSGLRGQGTYEQYF. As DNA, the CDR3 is TGTGCCAGCAGTGGATTAAGAGGACAGGGCACCTACGAGCAGTACTTC.

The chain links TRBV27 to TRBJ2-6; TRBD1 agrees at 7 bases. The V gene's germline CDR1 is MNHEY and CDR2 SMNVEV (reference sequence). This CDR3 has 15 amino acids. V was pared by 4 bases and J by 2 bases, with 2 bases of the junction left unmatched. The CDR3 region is CASSSTGAGANVLTF. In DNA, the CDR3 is TGTGCCAGCAGTTCAACAGGGGCTGGGGCCAACGTCCTGACTTTC.

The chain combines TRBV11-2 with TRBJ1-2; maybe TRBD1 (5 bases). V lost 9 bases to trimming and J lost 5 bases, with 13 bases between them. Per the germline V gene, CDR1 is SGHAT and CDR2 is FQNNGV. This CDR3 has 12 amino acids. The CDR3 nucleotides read TGTGCCAGTAGGGGTCGGGGGTATGGCTACACCTTC. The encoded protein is CASRGRGYGYTF.

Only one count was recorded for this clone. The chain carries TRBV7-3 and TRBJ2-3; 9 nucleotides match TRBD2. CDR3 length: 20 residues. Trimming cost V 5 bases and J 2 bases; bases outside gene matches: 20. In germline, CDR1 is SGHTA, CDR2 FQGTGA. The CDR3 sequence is CASSKSLLAGYPLVTDTQYF. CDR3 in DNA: TGTGCCAGCAGCAAAAGTCTACTAGCGGGCTACCCGTTAGTCACAGATACGCAGTATTTT.

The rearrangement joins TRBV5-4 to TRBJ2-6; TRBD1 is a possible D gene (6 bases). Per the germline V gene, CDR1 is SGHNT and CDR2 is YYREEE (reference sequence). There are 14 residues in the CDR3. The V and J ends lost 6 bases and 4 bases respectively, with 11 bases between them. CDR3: CASNRDNGANVLTF. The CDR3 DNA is TGTGCCAGCAATCGGGACAACGGGGCCAACGTCCTGACTTTC.

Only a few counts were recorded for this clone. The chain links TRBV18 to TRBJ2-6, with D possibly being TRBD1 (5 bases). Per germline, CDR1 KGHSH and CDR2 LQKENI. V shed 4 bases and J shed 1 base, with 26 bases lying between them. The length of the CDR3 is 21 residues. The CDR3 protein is CASSLGLFSGPRYSGANVLTF. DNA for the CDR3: TGTGCCAGCTCACTGGGGCTATTCTCCGGGCCGAGATATTCTGGGGCCAACGTCCTGACTTTC.